Following are 21 T cell receptor beta chains from one sample sequenced in a study of T cell changes during pregnancy in multiple sclerosis. Assay used: immunoSEQ multiplex PCR; TCRdb lists only in-frame clones, some missing. The table has over 70,000 clones, approximately 90% seen once. The sample consisted of peripheral blood, taken in the first trimester of pregnancy. These receptors all come from a female donor in good health, enrolled as a control in a pregnancy study.

The J gene is TRBJ2-1, the V gene TRBV13; D is ambiguous. The CDR3 is 15 amino acids. Germline V gene data show CDR1 as PRHDT and CDR2 as FYEKMQ (reference sequence). Deletions cut 0 bases from V and 0 bases from J, with 6 bases between. CDR3 amino acids: CASSLGAGSYNEQFF. CDR3 coding DNA: TGTGCCAGCAGCTTAGGCGCCGGCTCCTACAATGAGCAGTTCTTC.

This clone was recorded once. The rearrangement joins TRBV14 to TRBJ1-1; D is unclear. The CDR3 consists of 15 residues. Between the trimmed V and J ends, which lost 4 bases and 1 base, there was a span of 13 bases. Per the germline V gene, CDR1 is SGHDN and CDR2 is FVKESK. CDR3 region: CASSRNRVTNTEAFF. The CDR3 DNA reads as TGTGCCAGCAGCCGGAATCGGGTCACGAACACTGAAGCTTTCTTT. The variable domain in full, completed from reference TRBV14 and TRBJ1-1, reads EAGVTQFPSHSVIEKGQTVTLRCDPISGHDNLYWYRRVMGKEIKFLLHFVKESKQDESGMPNNRFLAERTGGTYSTLKVQPAELEDSGVYFCASSRNRVTNTEAFFGQGTRLTVV.

The chain is built from TRBV6-5 and TRBJ1-4; tentative D call: TRBD1 (5 bases). Trimming shortened V by 6 bases and J by 3 bases, and 11 bases separated the two germline ends. The CDR3 totals 14 residues. The germline V gene has CDR1 MNHEY and CDR2 SVGAGI. CDR3 in DNA: TGTGCCAGCAGACGGACATACTCTAATGAAAAACTGTTTTTT. Protein product: CASRRTYSNEKLFF.

V gene TRBV13 combines with J gene TRBJ2-3, with D perhaps TRBD1 or TRBD2 (5 bases each). Trimming stripped 4 bases from V and 8 bases from J, with 10 bases between. Germline V CDR1 and CDR2: PRHDT, FYEKMQ (reference sequence). CDR3 length: 12 amino acids. The CDR3 spells CASSSGRGTQYF. The CDR3 bases are TGTGCCAGCAGCTCAGGGAGAGGTACGCAGTATTTT.

V usage is TRBV18 and J usage is TRBJ2-3; D remains ambiguous. The CDR3 has 11 residues. Trimming shortened V by 6 bases and J by 3 bases, and 4 bases separated the two germline ends. Germline V gene sequence: CDR1 KGHSH, CDR2 LQKENI. The CDR3, as DNA: TGTGCCAGCTCGTCGACAGATACGCAGTATTTT. Translated, it gives CASSSTDTQYF.

CDR3 DNA: TGTGCCAGCAGTCTAACCTGGTTCCAAGAGACCCAGTACTTC. Encoded protein: CASSLTWFQETQYF. The V and J genes are TRBV6-5 and TRBJ2-5; D unresolved. CDR1 is MNHEY and CDR2 is SVGAGI in the germline V gene. The CDR3 has 14 amino acids. V lost 5 bases and J 1 base, leaving 11 bases between the germline ends.

The genes are TRBV12-5 and TRBJ2-6, with TRBD2 as a possible D gene (6 bases). Between the trimmed V and J ends, which lost 0 bases and 13 bases, there was a span of 10 bases. The germline V gene encodes CDR1 LGHNT and CDR2 FRNRAP. The CDR3 length is 13 residues. The CDR3 DNA reads TGTGCTAGTGGTTTGGTACGTAGCGGTGTCCTGACTTTC. This sequence encodes CASGLVRSGVLTF.

The CDR3 DNA is TGTGCCAGCAGATCGGACAGGGGCCTCTCTGGAAACACCATATATTTT. Residues: CASRSDRGLSGNTIYF. The chain couples TRBV25-1 to TRBJ1-3; 9 bases are shared with TRBD1. The germline gives CDR1 MGHDK, CDR2 SYGVNS. Trimming took 6 bases from V and 0 from J; bases not matched to a gene: 6. This CDR3 spans 16 amino acids.

The rearrangement joins TRBV4-1 to TRBJ2-1; TRBD2 matches at 7 bases. This CDR3 has 17 residues. The V gene's germline CDR1 is MGHRA and CDR2 YSYEKL. The J segment lost 6 bases and the V segment lost 0 bases, leaving 11 bases of the junction unmatched. CDR3 DNA: TGCGCCAGCAGCCAAGAATTCGCGACTAGCAGGCTCAATGAGCAGTTCTTC. This sequence encodes CASSQEFATSRLNEQFF.

The table lists this clone with a count of one. The genes are TRBV28 and TRBJ1-2; no firm D call. Germline CDR1 is MDHEN and CDR2 is SYDVKM. V dropped 6 bases and J dropped 6 bases, with 5 bases sitting between them. The CDR3 is 10 amino acids. As DNA, the CDR3 is TGTGCCAGCAGCCGGGATGGCTACACCTTC. Translating gives CASSRDGYTF.

This clone showed up just a few times. The chain recombines TRBV18 with TRBJ1-1; the D gene is possibly TRBD1 (5 bases). This CDR3 is built from 14 residues. V dropped 5 bases and J dropped 3 bases, with 13 bases sitting between them. Germline V gives CDR1 KGHSH, CDR2 LQKENI. This CDR3 reads CASSGRTGDTEAFF. The CDR3 nucleotides read TGTGCCAGCTCAGGGAGGACGGGGGACACTGAAGCTTTCTTT.

The chain combines TRBV19 with TRBJ1-5, with D possibly matching TRBD1 (6 bases). The CDR3 covers 15 residues. V shed 0 bases and J shed 2 bases, with 8 bases lying between them. Germline-derived CDR1 and CDR2 are LNHDA and SQIVND (reference sequence). The CDR3 DNA sequence: TGTGCCAGTAGTATAGAGGGACACGGCAATCAGCCCCAGCATTTT. This codes for CASSIEGHGNQPQHF.

The rearrangement joins TRBV12-5 to TRBJ1-5, with D tentatively TRBD1 (5 bases). The CDR3 contains 16 residues. Germline-derived CDR1 and CDR2 are LGHNT and FRNRAP. V dropped 4 bases and J dropped 2 bases, with 15 bases sitting between them. The DNA of the CDR3 is TGTGCTAGTGGTTCCGACAGCCATAGGGGCAATCAGCCCCAGCATTTT. Residues: CASGSDSHRGNQPQHF.

V and J are TRBV15 and TRBJ2-7; 7 bases match TRBD1. V lost 0 bases and J lost 7; bases outside the gene matches: 3. The germline V gene has CDR1 LNHNV and CDR2 YYDKDF (reference sequence). The CDR3 contains 13 residues. The CDR3 DNA is TGTGCCACCAGCAGAGAAGGGGGCGGTGAGCAGTACTTC. Translated: CATSREGGGEQYF.

This rearrangement joins TRBV29-1 to TRBJ1-5; D perhaps matches TRBD1 (6 bases). Trimming removed 6 bases at V and 2 bases at J, with 20 bases between. There are 16 residues in the CDR3. The V gene's germline CDR1 is SQVTM and CDR2 ANQGSEA. The CDR3 region is CSVATGFPPGNQPQHF. In nucleotides, the CDR3 is TGCAGCGTCGCAACAGGGTTTCCCCCGGGCAATCAGCCCCAGCATTTT. The variable domain in full, with the rest retrieved from reference TRBV29-1 and TRBJ1-5, is SAVISQKPSRDICQRGTSLTIQCQVDSQVTMMFWYRQQPGQSLTLIATANQGSEATYESGFVIDKFPISRPNLTFSTLTVSNMSPEDSSIYLCSVATGFPPGNQPQHFGDGTRLSIL.

This rearrangement joins TRBV27 to TRBJ2-1; 9 bases line up with TRBD1. Looked up from germline, CDR1 is MNHEY and CDR2 is SMNVEV (reference sequence). The CDR3 extends over 17 amino acids. Trimming cost V 3 bases and J 4 bases; bases outside gene matches: 10. This chain's CDR3 is CASSLGQGIGGYNEQFF. The CDR3 DNA is TGTGCCAGCAGTTTGGGACAGGGCATTGGGGGATACAATGAGCAGTTCTTC.

The chain couples TRBV6-4 to TRBJ1-2, with TRBD1 as a possible D gene (5 bases). The V gene's germline CDR1 is MRHNA and CDR2 SNTAGT. The CDR3 is 15 residues long. V lost 0 bases to trimming and J lost 3 bases, with 11 bases between them. For the CDR3, the DNA is TGTGCCAGCAGTGACTCGTGGGGCAGCGACTATGGCTACACCTTC. Its translation is CASSDSWGSDYGYTF.

The J gene is TRBJ1-1, the V gene TRBV29-1; TRBD1 matches 10 bases. V lost 8 bases, J lost 6 bases, and 24 bases stayed unmatched. CDR3 length: 18 residues. Looked up from germline, CDR1 is SQVTM and CDR2 is ANQGSEA. DNA of the CDR3: TGCAGCCCCGGCCCGTCGTCCCGGGGACAGGGGTCGGGTTCTGAAGCTTTCTTT. It yields the protein CSPGPSSRGQGSGSEAFF. The full variable domain, with the rest looked up from reference TRBV29-1 and TRBJ1-1, is SAVISQKPSRDICQRGTSLTIQCQVDSQVTMMFWYRQQPGQSLTLIATANQGSEATYESGFVIDKFPISRPNLTFSTLTVSNMSPEDSSIYLCSPGPSSRGQGSGSEAFFGQGTRLTVV.

CDR3 residues: CASSQDLNGGSNQETQYF. For the CDR3, the DNA is TGCGCCAGCAGCCAAGATTTGAACGGGGGGTCAAACCAAGAGACCCAGTACTTC. The chain couples TRBV4-3 to TRBJ2-5; the match to TRBD2 covers 7 bases. V shed 0 bases, J shed 0 bases, and the junction held 10 bases outside the gene matches. Looked up from germline, CDR1 is LGHNA and CDR2 is YSLEER. The CDR3 totals 18 residues.

The chain combines TRBV6-5 with TRBJ2-5, with 7 bases that match TRBD2. V dropped 2 bases and J dropped 7; count of bases not matched to a gene: 7. CDR1 MNHEY and CDR2 SVGAGI come from the germline V gene. The length of the CDR3 is 14 residues. The CDR3 sequence is CASSYGGVITTQYF. The CDR3 coding sequence is TGTGCCAGCAGTTACGGGGGGGTGATAACGACCCAGTACTTC.

The chain employs TRBV2 and TRBJ1-3; no reliable D call. This CDR3 is 15 amino acids long. The V end was cut by 7 bases, the J end by 0 bases, with 13 bases between. CDR1 is SNHLY and CDR2 is FYNNEI in the germline V gene. The CDR3 loop is CASKADERSGNTIYF. CDR3 bases: TGTGCCAGCAAAGCTGACGAGCGCTCTGGAAACACCATATATTTT.